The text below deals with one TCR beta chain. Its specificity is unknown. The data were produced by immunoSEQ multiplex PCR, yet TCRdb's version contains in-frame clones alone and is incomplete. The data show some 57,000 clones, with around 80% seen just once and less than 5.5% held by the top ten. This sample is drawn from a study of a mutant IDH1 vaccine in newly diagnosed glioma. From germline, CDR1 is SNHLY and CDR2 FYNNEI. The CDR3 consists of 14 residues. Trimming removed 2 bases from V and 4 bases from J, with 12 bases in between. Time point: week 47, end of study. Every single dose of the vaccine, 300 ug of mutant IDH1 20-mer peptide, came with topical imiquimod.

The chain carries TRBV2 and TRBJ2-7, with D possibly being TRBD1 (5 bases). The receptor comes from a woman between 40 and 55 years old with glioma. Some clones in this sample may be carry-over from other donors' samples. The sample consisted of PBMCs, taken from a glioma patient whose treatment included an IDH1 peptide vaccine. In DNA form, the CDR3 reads TGTGCCAGCAGTGAACAGGGCATAGGGTACGAGCAGTACTTC. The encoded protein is CASSEQGIGYEQYF.